Listed here is a single T cell receptor (beta chain). Its antigen is undetermined. This sample is part of a study of T cell repertoires in ileal Crohn's disease. At the level of the study: At surgery, 35% of patients smoked, with median disease duration roughly 8.3 years.

CDR3 size: 15 residues. Germline CDR1 SGHTA, CDR2 FQGNSA. V dropped 1 base and J dropped 7 bases, with 16 bases sitting between them. General study points: Active smokers at surgery had more clonal expansions than non-smokers.

TCRB immunosequencing input was roughly 500 nanograms of biopsy DNA per sample. Data came from immunoSEQ multiplex PCR; TCRdb stores just in-frame clones and leaves some out. The sample lists 5,000 to 6,500 clones, about four fifths occurring once. V is TRBV7-2 and J is TRBJ1-2, with D possibly TRBD1 on 5 matching bases. Material: ileal tissue. This clonotype was sampled from an adult with Crohn's disease. CDR3 protein: CASSLGSVRASGYTF. CDR3 nucleotides: TGTGCCAGCAGCTTAGGTTCGGTCAGGGCCTCTGGCTACACCTTC.